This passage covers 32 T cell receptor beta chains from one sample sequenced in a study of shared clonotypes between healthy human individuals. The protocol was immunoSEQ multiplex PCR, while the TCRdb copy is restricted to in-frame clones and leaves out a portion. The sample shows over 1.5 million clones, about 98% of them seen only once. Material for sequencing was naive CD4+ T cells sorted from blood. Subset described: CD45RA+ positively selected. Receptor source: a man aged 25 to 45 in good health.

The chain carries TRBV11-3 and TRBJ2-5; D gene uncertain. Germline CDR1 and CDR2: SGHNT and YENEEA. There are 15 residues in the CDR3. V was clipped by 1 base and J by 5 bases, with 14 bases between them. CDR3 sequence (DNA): TGTGCCAGCAGCTTAGCGAGCGACCCCGGGGAGACCCAGTACTTC. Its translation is CASSLASDPGETQYF.

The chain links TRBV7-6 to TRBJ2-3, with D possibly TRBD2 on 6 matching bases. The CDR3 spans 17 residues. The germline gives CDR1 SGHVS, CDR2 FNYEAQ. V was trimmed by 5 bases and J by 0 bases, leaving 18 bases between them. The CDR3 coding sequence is TGTGCCAGCAGCCCTCACGCAGCGGGTGGGAGCACAGATACGCAGTATTTT. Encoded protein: CASSPHAAGGSTDTQYF.

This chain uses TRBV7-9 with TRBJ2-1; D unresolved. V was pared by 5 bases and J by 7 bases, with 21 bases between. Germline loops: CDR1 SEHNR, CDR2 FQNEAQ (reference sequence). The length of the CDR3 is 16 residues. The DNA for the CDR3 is TGTGCCAGCAGCCCGTGGGCAGGTGGTAAGGAGAATGAGCAGTTCTTC. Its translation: CASSPWAGGKENEQFF.

The DNA for the CDR3 is TGCGCCAGCAGGCCTCGGGGCCAAGAGACCCAGTACTTC. Amino acid sequence: CASRPRGQETQYF. The rearrangement links TRBV10-2 to TRBJ2-5; possible D gene TRBD2, 5 bases. V lost 6 bases and J 1 base, leaving 9 bases between the germline ends. The CDR3 has 13 residues. CDR1 and CDR2 from the germline V gene are WSHSY and SAAADI.

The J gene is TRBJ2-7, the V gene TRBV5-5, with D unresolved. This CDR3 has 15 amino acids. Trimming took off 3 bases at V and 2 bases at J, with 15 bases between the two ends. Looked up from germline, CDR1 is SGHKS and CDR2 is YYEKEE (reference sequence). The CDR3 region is CASSSAPPAAYEQYF. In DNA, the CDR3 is TGTGCCAGCAGCTCGGCTCCCCCCGCGGCCTACGAGCAGTACTTC.

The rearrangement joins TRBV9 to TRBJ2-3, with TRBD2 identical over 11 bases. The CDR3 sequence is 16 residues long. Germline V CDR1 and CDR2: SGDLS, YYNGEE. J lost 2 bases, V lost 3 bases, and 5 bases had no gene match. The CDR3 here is CASSARLAGITDTQYF. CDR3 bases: TGTGCCAGCAGCGCCCGACTAGCGGGAATCACAGATACGCAGTATTTT.

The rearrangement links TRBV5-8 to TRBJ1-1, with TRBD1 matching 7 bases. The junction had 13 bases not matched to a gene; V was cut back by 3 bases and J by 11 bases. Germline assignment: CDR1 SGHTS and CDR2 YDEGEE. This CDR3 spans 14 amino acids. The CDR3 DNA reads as TGTGCCAGCAGCTATAACCCTACAGGGGTTTTGGCTTTCTTT. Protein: CASSYNPTGVLAFF.

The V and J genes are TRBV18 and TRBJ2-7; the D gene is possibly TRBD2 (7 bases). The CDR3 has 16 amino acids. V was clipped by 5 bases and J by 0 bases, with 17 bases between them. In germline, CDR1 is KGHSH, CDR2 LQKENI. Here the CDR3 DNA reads TGTGCCAGCTCATCACGGGGGGCGACGACCTCCTACGAGCAGTACTTC. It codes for CASSSRGATTSYEQYF.

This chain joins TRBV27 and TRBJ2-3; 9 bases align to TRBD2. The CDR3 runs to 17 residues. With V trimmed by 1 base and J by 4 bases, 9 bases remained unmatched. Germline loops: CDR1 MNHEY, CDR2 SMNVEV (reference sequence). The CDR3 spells CASSLLAGDRVSDTQYF. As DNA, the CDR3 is TGTGCCAGCAGTTTATTAGCGGGGGATCGGGTGTCAGATACGCAGTATTTT.

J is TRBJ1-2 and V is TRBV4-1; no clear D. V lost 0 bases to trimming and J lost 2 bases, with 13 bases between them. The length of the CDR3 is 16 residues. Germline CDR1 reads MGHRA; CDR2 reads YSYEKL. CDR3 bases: TGCGCCAGCAGCCAAGATCTTTTGAGTATGAACTATGGCTACACCTTC. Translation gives CASSQDLLSMNYGYTF.

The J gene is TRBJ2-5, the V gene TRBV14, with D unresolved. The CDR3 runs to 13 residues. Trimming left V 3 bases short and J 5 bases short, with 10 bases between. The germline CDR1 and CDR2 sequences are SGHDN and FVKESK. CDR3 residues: CASSHDHLETQYF. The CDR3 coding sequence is TGTGCCAGCAGCCACGACCACCTTGAGACCCAGTACTTC.

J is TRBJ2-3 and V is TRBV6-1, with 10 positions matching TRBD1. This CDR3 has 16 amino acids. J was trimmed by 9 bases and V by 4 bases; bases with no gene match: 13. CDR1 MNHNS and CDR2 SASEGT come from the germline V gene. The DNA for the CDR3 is TGTGCCAGCAGTGTCTTAGCGGGACAGGGGCCGGAGACGCAGTATTTT. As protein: CASSVLAGQGPETQYF.

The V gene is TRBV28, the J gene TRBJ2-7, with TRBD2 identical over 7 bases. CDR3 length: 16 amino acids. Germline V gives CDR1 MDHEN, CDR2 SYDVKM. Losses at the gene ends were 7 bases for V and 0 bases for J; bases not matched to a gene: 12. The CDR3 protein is CASKPRGRGDSYEQYF. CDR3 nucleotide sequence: TGTGCCAGCAAACCAAGAGGGAGGGGCGACTCCTACGAGCAGTACTTC.

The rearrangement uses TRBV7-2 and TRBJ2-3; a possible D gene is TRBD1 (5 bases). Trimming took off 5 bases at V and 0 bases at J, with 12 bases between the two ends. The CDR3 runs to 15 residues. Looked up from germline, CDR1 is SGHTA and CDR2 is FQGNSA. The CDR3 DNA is TGTGCCAGCAGCGTACACAGGTCTAGCACAGATACGCAGTATTTT. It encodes CASSVHRSSTDTQYF.

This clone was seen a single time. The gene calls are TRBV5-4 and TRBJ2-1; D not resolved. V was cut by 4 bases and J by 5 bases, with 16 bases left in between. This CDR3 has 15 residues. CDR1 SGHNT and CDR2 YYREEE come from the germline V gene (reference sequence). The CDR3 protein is CASSGPVLTNNEQFF. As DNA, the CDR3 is TGTGCCAGCAGCGGGCCGGTGCTCACTAACAATGAGCAGTTCTTC.

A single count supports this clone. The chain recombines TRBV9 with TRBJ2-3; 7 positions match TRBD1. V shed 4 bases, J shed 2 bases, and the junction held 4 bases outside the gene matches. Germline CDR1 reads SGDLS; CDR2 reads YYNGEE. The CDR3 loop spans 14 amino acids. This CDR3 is CASSPGQNTDTQYF. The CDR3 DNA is TGTGCCAGCAGCCCGGGACAGAACACAGATACGCAGTATTTT.

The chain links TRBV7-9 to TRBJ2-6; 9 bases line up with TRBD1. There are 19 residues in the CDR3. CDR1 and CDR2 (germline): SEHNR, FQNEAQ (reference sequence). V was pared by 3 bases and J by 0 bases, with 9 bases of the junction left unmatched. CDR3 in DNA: TGTGCCAGCAGCTTGTCGGACAGGGGTACCCGCTCTGGGGCCAACGTCCTGACTTTC. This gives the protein CASSLSDRGTRSGANVLTF.

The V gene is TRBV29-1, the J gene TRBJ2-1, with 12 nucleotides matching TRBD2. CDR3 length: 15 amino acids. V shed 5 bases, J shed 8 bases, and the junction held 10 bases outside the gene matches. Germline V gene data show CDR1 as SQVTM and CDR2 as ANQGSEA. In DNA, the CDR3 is TGCAGCGTTCTAGCGGGAGGGCCGGTCCTGTATGAGCAGTTCTTC. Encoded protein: CSVLAGGPVLYEQFF.

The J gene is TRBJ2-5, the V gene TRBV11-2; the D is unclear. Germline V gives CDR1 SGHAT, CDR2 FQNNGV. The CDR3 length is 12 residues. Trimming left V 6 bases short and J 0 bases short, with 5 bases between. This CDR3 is CASSPYQETQYF. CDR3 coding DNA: TGTGCCAGCAGTCCGTACCAAGAGACCCAGTACTTC.

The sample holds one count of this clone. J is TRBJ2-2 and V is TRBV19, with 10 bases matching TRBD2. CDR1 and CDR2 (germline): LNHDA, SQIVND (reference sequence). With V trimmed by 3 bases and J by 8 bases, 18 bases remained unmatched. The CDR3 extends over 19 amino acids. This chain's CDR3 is CASSIPGLAVPLWKGELFF. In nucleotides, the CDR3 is TGTGCCAGTAGTATCCCCGGACTAGCGGTACCTCTATGGAAGGGGGAGCTGTTTTTT.

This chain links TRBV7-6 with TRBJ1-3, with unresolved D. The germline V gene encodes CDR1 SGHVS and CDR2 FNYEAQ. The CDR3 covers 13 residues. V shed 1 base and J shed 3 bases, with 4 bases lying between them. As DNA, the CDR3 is TGTGCCAGCAGCTTAGGAAGTGGAAACACCATATATTTT. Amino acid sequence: CASSLGSGNTIYF.

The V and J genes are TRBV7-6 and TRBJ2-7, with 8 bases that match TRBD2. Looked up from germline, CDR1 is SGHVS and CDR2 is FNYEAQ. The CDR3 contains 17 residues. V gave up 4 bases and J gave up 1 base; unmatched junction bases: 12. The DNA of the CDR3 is TGTGCCAGCAGCTCCGGGACTAGTATTTTTAGGTCCTACGAGCAGTACTTC. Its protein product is CASSSGTSIFRSYEQYF.

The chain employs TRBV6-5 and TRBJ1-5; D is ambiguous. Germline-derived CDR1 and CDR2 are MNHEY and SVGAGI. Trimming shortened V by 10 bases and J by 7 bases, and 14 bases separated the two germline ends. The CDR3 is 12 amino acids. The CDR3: CANWCCWQPQHF. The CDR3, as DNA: TGTGCCAACTGGTGTTGTTGGCAGCCCCAGCATTTT.

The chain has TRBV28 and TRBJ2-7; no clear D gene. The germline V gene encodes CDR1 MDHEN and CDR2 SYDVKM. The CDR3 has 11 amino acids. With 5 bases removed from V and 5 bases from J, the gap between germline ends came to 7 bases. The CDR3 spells CASSTGDEQYF. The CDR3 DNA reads TGTGCCAGCAGTACCGGAGACGAGCAGTACTTC.

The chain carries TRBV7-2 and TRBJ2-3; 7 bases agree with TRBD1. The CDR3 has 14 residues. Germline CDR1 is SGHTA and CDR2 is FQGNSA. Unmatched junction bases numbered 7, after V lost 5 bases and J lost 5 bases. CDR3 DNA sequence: TGTGCCAGCAGCCCGACAGGGTGGGGAGATACGCAGTATTTT. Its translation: CASSPTGWGDTQYF.

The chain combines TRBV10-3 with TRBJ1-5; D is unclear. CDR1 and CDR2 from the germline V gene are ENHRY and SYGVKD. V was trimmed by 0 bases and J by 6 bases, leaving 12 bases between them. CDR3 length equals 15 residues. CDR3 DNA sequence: TGTGCCATCAGTGAGTCGGAGGTGCTAGGTCAGCCCCAGCATTTT. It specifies CAISESEVLGQPQHF.

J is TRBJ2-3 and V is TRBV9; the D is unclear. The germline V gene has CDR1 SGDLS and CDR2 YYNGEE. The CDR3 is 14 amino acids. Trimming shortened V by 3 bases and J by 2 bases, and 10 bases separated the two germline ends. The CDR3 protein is CASSEAPNTDTQYF. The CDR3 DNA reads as TGTGCCAGCAGCGAAGCACCCAACACAGATACGCAGTATTTT.

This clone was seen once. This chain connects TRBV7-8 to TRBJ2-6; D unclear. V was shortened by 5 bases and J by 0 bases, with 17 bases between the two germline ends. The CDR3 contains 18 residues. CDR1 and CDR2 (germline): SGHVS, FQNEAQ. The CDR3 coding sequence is TGTGCCAGCAGCCCCACGACACGACTCTTCTCTGGGGCCAACGTCCTGACTTTC. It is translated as CASSPTTRLFSGANVLTF. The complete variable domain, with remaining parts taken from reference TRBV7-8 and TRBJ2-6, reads GAGVSQSPRYKVAKRGQDVALRCDPISGHVSLFWYQQALGQGPEFLTYFQNEAQLDKSGLPSDRFFAERPEGSVSTLKIQRTQQEDSAVYLCASSPTTRLFSGANVLTFGAGSRLTVL.

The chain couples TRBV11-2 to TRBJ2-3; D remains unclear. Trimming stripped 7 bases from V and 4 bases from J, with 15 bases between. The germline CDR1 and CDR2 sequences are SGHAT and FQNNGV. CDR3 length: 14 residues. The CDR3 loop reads CASTSLETSDTQYF. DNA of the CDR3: TGTGCCAGCACCTCTTTAGAGACGTCAGATACGCAGTATTTT.

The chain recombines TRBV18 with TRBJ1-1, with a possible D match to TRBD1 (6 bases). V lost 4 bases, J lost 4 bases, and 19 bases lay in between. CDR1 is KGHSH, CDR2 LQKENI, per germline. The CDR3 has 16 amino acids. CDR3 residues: CASSQVLRGRGTEAFF. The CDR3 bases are TGTGCCAGCTCACAAGTCTTACGGGGCAGGGGCACTGAAGCTTTCTTT.

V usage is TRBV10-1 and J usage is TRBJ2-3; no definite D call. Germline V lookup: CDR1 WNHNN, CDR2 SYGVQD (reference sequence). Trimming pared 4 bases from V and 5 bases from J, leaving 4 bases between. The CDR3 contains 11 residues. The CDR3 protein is CASSAQDTQYF. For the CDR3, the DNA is TGCGCCAGCAGTGCCCAAGATACGCAGTATTTT.

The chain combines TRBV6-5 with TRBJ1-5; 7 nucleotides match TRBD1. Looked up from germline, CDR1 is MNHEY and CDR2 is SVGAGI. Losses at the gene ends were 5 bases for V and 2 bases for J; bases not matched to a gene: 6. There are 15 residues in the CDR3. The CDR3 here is CASSPQGEGNQPQHF. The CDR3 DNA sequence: TGTGCCAGCAGTCCTCAGGGGGAGGGCAATCAGCCCCAGCATTTT.